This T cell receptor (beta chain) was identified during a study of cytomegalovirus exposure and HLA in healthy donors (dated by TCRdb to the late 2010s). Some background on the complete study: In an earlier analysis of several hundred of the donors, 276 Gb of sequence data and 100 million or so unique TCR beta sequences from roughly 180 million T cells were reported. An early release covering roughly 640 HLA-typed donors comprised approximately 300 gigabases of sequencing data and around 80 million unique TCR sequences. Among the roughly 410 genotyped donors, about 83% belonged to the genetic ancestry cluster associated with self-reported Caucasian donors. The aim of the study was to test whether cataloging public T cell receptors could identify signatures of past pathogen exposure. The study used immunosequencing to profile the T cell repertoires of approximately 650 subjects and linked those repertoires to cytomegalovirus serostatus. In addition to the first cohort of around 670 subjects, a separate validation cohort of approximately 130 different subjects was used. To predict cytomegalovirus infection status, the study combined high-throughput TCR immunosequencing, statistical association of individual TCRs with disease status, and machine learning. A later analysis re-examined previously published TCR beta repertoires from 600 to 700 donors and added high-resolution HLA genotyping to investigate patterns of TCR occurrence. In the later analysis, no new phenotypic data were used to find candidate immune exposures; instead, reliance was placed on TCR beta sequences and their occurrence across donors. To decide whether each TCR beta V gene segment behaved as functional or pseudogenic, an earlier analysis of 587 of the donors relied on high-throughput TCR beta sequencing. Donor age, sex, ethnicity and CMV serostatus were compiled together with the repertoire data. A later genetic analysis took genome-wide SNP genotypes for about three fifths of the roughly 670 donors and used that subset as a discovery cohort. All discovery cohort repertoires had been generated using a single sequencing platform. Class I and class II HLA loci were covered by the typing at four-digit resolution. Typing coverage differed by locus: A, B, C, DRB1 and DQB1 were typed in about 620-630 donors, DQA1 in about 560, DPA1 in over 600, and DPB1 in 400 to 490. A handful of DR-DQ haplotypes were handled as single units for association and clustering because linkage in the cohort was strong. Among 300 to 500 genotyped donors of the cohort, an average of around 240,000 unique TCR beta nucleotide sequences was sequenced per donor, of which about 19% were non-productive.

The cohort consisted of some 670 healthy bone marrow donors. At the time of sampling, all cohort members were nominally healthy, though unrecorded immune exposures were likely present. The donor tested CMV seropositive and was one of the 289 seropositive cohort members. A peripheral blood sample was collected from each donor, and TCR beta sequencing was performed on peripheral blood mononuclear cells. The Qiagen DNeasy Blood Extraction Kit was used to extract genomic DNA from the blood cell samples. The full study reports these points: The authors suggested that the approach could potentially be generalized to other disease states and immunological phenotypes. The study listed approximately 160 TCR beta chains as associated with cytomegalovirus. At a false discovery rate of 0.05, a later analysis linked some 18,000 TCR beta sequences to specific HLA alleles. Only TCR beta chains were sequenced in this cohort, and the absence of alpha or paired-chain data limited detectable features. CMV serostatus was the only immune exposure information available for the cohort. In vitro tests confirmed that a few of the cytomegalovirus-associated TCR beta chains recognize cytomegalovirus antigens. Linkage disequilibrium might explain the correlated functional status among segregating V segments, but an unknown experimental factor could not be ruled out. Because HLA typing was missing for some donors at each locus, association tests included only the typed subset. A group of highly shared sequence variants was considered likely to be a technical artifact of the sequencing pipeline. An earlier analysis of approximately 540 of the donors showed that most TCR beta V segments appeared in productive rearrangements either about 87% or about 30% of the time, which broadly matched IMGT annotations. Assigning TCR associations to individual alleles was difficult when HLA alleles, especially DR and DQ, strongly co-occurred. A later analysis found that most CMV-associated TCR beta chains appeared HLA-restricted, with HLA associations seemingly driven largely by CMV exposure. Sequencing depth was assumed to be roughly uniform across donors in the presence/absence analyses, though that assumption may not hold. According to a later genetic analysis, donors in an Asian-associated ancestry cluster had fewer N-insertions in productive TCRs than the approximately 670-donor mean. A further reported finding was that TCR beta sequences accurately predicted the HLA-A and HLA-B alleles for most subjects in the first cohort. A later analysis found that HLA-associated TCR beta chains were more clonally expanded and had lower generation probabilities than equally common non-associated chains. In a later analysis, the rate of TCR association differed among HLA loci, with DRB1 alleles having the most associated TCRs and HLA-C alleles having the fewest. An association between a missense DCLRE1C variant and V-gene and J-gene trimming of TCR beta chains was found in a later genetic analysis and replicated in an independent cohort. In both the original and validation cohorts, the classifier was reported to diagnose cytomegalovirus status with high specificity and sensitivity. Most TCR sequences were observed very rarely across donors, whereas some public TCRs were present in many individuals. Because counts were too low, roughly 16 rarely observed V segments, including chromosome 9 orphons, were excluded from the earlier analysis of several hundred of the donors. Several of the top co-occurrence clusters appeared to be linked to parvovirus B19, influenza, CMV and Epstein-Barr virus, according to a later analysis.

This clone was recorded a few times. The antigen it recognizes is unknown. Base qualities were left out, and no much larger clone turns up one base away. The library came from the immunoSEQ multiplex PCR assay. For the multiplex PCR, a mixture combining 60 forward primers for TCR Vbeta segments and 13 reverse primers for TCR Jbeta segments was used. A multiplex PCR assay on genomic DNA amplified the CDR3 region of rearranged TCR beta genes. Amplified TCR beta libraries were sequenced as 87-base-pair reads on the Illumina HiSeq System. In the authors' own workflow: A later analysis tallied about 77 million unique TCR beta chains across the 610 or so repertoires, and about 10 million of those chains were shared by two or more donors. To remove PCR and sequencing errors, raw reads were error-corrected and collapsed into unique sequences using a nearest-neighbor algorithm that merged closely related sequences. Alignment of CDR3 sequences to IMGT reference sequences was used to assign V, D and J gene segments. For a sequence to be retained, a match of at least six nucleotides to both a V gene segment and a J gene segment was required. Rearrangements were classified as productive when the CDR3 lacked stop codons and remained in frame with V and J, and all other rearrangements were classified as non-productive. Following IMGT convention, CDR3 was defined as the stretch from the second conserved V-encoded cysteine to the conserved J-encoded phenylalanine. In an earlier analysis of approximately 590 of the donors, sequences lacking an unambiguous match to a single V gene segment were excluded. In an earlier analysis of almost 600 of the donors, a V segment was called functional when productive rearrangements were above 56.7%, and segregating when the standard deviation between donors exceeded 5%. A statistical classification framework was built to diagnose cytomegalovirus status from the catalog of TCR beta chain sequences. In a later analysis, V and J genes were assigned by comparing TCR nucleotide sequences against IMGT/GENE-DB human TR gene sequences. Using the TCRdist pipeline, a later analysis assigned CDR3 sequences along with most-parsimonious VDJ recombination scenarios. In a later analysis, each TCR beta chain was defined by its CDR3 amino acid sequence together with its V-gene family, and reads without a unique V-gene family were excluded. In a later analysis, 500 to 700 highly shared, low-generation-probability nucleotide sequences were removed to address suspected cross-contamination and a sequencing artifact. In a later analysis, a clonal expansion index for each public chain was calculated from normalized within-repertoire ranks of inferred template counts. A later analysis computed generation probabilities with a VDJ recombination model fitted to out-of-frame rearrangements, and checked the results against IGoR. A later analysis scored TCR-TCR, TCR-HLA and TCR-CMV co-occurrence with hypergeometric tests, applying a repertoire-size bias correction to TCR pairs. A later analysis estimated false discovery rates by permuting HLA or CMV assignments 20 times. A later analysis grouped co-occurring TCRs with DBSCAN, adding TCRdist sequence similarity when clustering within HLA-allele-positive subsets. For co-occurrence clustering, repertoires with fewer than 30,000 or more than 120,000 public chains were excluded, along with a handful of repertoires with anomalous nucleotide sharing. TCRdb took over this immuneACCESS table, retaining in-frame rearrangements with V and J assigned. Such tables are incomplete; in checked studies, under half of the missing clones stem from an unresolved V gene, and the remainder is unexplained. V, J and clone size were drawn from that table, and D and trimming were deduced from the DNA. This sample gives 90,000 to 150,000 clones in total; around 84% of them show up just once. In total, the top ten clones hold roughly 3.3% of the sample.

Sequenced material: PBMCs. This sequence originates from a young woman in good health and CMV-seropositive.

At the DNA level, the sequence is TGTGCCAGCAGCCCAGCACAGGGGTTATCCTATAATTCACCCCTCCACTTT. Translated, it gives CASSPAQGLSYNSPLHF. The rearrangement joined TRBV7-9 to TRBJ1-6; 7 nucleotides in the junction match TRBD1. CDR1 and CDR2, per the germline V gene (reference sequence), are SEHNR and FQNEAQ. From its cysteine to its phenylalanine, the CDR3 spans 17 amino acids. Only CDR3 DNA is held: 51 bases, read in frame from base 1. V lost 5 bases and J lost 1 base, and the count of bases not matched to a germline gene is 8.